Following are 26 T cell receptor beta chains from one sample sequenced in a study of T cells after yellow fever vaccination. MiXCR, run by TCRdb on the 5' RACE reads, gives a single entry per CDR3 protein. The table lists 300,000 to 400,000 distinct CDR3 sequences, roughly 9.4% of them singletons. The sequences come from PBMCs, collected on the day of the first yellow fever vaccination. The origin of the receptors is a man between 18 and 29 years old who received the YFV17D yellow fever vaccine.

This clonotype has just a few counts. The chain links TRBV12-3 or TRBV12-4 to TRBJ1-5; 7 bases map to TRBD1. The V segment lost 4 bases and the J segment 1 base; nucleotides outside the gene matches: 4. CDR3 length: 15 residues. The DNA of the CDR3 is TGTGCCAGCAGTTCGGGACAGTCGAGCAATCAGCCCCAGCATTTT. It specifies CASSSGQSSNQPQHF.

The chain links TRBV6-1 to TRBJ1-1; D is unclear. The V and J ends lost 10 bases and 4 bases respectively, with 22 bases between them. Germline assignment: CDR1 MNHNS and CDR2 SASEGT. The length of the CDR3 is 15 residues. The CDR3 coding sequence is TGTGCCACCTGGTATAATTGGGCGCGGAGCACTGAAGCTTTCTTT. It yields the protein CATWYNWARSTEAFF.

This clonotype has just a few counts. The chain carries TRBV5-6 and TRBJ1-4; D is unclear. Trimming removed 2 bases at V and 4 bases at J, with 12 bases between. Germline CDR1 is SGHDT and CDR2 is YYEEEE. The CDR3 is made up of 15 amino acids. This CDR3 is CASSFGKEYNEKLFF. The CDR3 bases are TGTGCCAGCAGCTTCGGTAAAGAATATAATGAAAAACTGTTTTTT.

The chain uses TRBV7-2 and TRBJ2-1; no clear D. The V end lost 4 bases, the J end lost 3 bases, and 10 bases lay between the germline ends. Germline V CDR1 and CDR2: SGHTA, FQGNSA. The CDR3 has 14 amino acids. CDR3 protein: CASSWAENYNEQFF. The CDR3 DNA is TGTGCCAGCAGCTGGGCAGAAAACTACAATGAGCAGTTCTTC.

The rearrangement links TRBV5-4 to TRBJ2-3; 13 bases align to TRBD2. With V trimmed by 4 bases and J by 3 bases, 5 bases remained unmatched. The germline gives CDR1 SGHNT, CDR2 YYREEE (reference sequence). The CDR3 has 16 residues. The CDR3 DNA reads as TGTGCCAGCAGCCGACCGACTAGCGGGGGGACAGATACGCAGTATTTT. It yields the protein CASSRPTSGGTDTQYF.

This clonotype was observed a handful of times. This chain links TRBV5-4 with TRBJ1-1; TRBD1 aligns across 7 bases. V lost 0 bases to trimming and J lost 0 bases; unmatched junction nucleotides: 5. Germline V gene sequence: CDR1 SGHNT, CDR2 YYREEE (reference sequence). CDR3 size: 16 residues. This CDR3 reads CASSLVNRGMNTEAFF. In DNA form, the CDR3 reads TGTGCCAGCAGCTTGGTCAACAGGGGAATGAACACTGAAGCTTTCTTT.

This clonotype was counted between two and nine times. The chain has TRBV2 and TRBJ2-7, with D tentatively TRBD1 (7 bases). Germline V gene data show CDR1 as SNHLY and CDR2 as FYNNEI. This CDR3 has 14 amino acids. Trimming left V 6 bases short and J 5 bases short, with 17 bases between. The CDR3 DNA reads TGTGCCAGCAGCGCCAGGGGGGCGCAGAACGAGCAGTACTTC. Protein: CASSARGAQNEQYF.

This clonotype showed up just a few times. The chain is built from TRBV12-3 or TRBV12-4 and TRBJ2-2; D is possibly TRBD1 (6 bases). V was trimmed by 5 bases and J by 0 bases, leaving 10 bases between them. The CDR3 has 15 amino acids. CDR3 region: CASSAQGSNTGELFF. The DNA for the CDR3 is TGTGCCAGCAGTGCCCAGGGGTCGAACACCGGGGAGCTGTTTTTT.

J is TRBJ2-2 and V is TRBV24-1; D is unresolved. Germline CDR1 and CDR2: KGHDR and SFDVKD. V lost 4 bases and J 5 bases, leaving 4 bases between the germline ends. The length of the CDR3 is 12 residues. CDR3 sequence reads: CATSDQTGELFF. Here the CDR3 DNA reads TGTGCCACCAGTGACCAGACCGGGGAGCTGTTTTTT.

This clonotype was counted between two and nine times. The rearrangement joins TRBV7-9 to TRBJ1-1, with no clear D. The CDR3 is made up of 15 amino acids. CDR1 and CDR2 (germline): SEHNR, FQNEAQ (reference sequence). Trimming shortened V by 0 bases and J by 2 bases, and 10 bases separated the two germline ends. The CDR3 reads CASSLALGPNTEAFF. CDR3 nucleotides: TGTGCCAGCAGCTTAGCGCTAGGTCCTAACACTGAAGCTTTCTTT.

This clonotype was seen a few times. The rearrangement joins TRBV30 to TRBJ2-5; TRBD2 matches at 10 bases. The CDR3 has 15 residues. Germline values: CDR1 GTSNPN, CDR2 SVGIG (reference sequence). V trimming: 0 bases; J trimming: 1 base; junction bases outside the gene matches: 2. CDR3 in amino acids: CAWSVSGGGQETQYF. The DNA of the CDR3 is TGTGCCTGGAGTGTAAGCGGGGGGGGCCAAGAGACCCAGTACTTC.

This clonotype was counted a few times. V and J are TRBV4-1 and TRBJ1-5; D is perhaps TRBD1 (5 bases). Per germline, CDR1 MGHRA and CDR2 YSYEKL. This CDR3 is 17 amino acids long. The ends were cut back, 4 bases at V and 5 bases at J, with 21 bases in the middle. CDR3 sequence reads: CASSPSPLQQADQPQHF. CDR3 coding DNA: TGCGCCAGCAGCCCGTCCCCCCTTCAACAGGCTGATCAGCCCCAGCATTTT.

This clonotype appeared many times. The CDR3 here is CATSRAGQGEKLFF. In DNA, the CDR3 is TGTGCCACCAGCAGAGCGGGGCAGGGTGAAAAACTGTTTTTT. The rearrangement joins TRBV15 to TRBJ1-4; D may be TRBD1 (5 bases). The CDR3 sequence is 14 residues long. The germline V and J ends were trimmed by 1 base and 7 bases, with 10 bases remaining between them. Germline CDR1 is LNHNV and CDR2 is YYDKDF (reference sequence).

The CDR3 nucleotides read TGTGCCAGCAGCCCCACGCTCTTGCGACCTAGTGAGCAGTACTTC. Its protein product is CASSPTLLRPSEQYF. The V and J genes are TRBV7-7 and TRBJ2-7, with D unclear. This CDR3 comprises 15 residues. The germline CDR1 and CDR2 sequences are SSHAT and FNYEAQ (reference sequence). Deletions cut 5 bases from V and 7 bases from J, with 21 bases between.

This clonotype was counted a few times. This chain connects TRBV18 to TRBJ2-7; D remains ambiguous. The CDR3 has 13 residues. The germline V and J ends were trimmed by 2 bases and 4 bases, with 9 bases remaining between them. Per germline, CDR1 KGHSH and CDR2 LQKENI. CDR3 residues: CASSPETDYEQYF. CDR3 bases: TGTGCCAGCTCACCAGAGACGGATTACGAGCAGTACTTC.

The rearrangement links TRBV12-3 or TRBV12-4 to TRBJ2-7, with D perhaps TRBD1 or TRBD2 (5 bases each). Deletions cut 3 bases from V and 2 bases from J, with 14 bases between. CDR3 length: 15 amino acids. CDR3 amino acids: CASSLGRTDPYEQYF. DNA of the CDR3: TGTGCCAGCAGTTTGGGGCGGACTGACCCCTACGAGCAGTACTTC.

The CDR3 here is CASSDGAGNSDYTF. The CDR3 nucleotides read TGTGCCAGCAGTGACGGGGCAGGGAATAGTGACTACACCTTC. The chain employs TRBV6-4 and TRBJ1-2, with D maybe TRBD1 (5 bases). CDR1 and CDR2 from the germline V gene are MRHNA and SNTAGT. V gave up 2 bases and J gave up 10 bases, with 17 bases separating them. The CDR3 loop spans 14 amino acids.

This clonotype was recorded at least ten times. The rearrangement uses TRBV4-1 and TRBJ1-4; 7 nucleotides line up with TRBD1. Germline loops: CDR1 MGHRA, CDR2 YSYEKL. V was clipped by 3 bases and J by 8 bases; unmatched bases: 6. The CDR3 contains 14 residues. The CDR3 sequence is CASSQAGGGEKLFF. Written as DNA, the CDR3 is TGCGCCAGCAGCCAGGCAGGGGGGGGAGAAAAACTGTTTTTT.

This clonotype was picked up a small number of times. The genes are TRBV25-1 and TRBJ2-7; D not certain. The germline gives CDR1 MGHDK, CDR2 SYGVNS. Between the trimmed V and J ends, which lost 3 bases and 3 bases, there was a span of 15 bases. CDR3 size: 15 residues. CDR3 sequence (DNA): TGTGCCAGCAGTGAGGCTACGGGCCGACACTACGAGCAGTACTTC. Residues: CASSEATGRHYEQYF.

This clonotype has only a few counts. V gene TRBV20-1 combines with J gene TRBJ2-3, with a possible D match to TRBD1 (5 bases). V dropped 0 bases and J dropped 4 bases, with 11 bases sitting between them. The CDR3 loop spans 14 amino acids. Germline assignment: CDR1 DFQATT and CDR2 SNEGSKA (reference sequence). CDR3 loop: CSARDEKGPDTQYF. In DNA form, the CDR3 reads TGCAGTGCTAGAGATGAGAAGGGGCCAGATACGCAGTATTTT.

This clonotype has just a few counts. V is TRBV7-8 and J is TRBJ2-5; 12 bases fit TRBD2. The CDR3 loop spans 15 amino acids. Germline loops: CDR1 SGHVS, CDR2 FQNEAQ. The trim removed 3 bases at V and 3 bases at J, leaving 2 bases unmatched. CDR3 DNA: TGTGCCAGCAGCTTGCTAGCGGGGGGGAAAGAGACCCAGTACTTC. Its translation is CASSLLAGGKETQYF.

The sample holds a few counts of this clonotype. The chain uses TRBV19 and TRBJ2-3; D perhaps matches TRBD2 (5 bases). Germline loops: CDR1 LNHDA, CDR2 SQIVND (reference sequence). The CDR3 contains 13 residues. Trimming cost V 6 bases and J 5 bases, with 12 bases left between them. CDR3: CASRGFRGDTQYF. The DNA of the CDR3 is TGTGCCAGTAGGGGCTTCCGGGGAGATACGCAGTATTTT.

This clonotype has only a few counts. The chain joins TRBV6-5 to TRBJ1-2; TRBD1 aligns across 9 bases. Germline V gives CDR1 MNHEY, CDR2 SVGAGI. V gave up 4 bases and J gave up 8 bases; unmatched junction bases: 8. The CDR3 totals 14 residues. The CDR3 DNA is TGTGCCAGCAGTTCTACCGGGACAGGGAACGGCTACACCTTC. Translated: CASSSTGTGNGYTF.

This clonotype was counted a few times. The chain employs TRBV5-4 and TRBJ2-5; tentatively, D is TRBD1 (6 bases). Germline CDR1 SGHNT, CDR2 YYREEE (reference sequence). Trimming took 7 bases from V and 2 from J, leaving 15 bases between them. This CDR3 has 14 amino acids. The CDR3 DNA is TGTGCCAGCCACCCAGGGACAATGCAAGAGACCCAGTACTTC. As protein: CASHPGTMQETQYF.

Only a few counts were recorded for this clonotype. The chain is built from TRBV5-1 and TRBJ2-7; tentative D call: TRBD1 (5 bases). The CDR3 runs 16 residues. From germline, CDR1 is SGHRS and CDR2 YFSETQ. Trimming cost V 5 bases and J 2 bases, with 20 bases left between them. The CDR3 here is CASSTSGSIPPYEQYF. CDR3 nucleotide sequence: TGCGCCAGCAGTACGTCAGGGTCAATCCCCCCCTACGAGCAGTACTTC.

Many counts were recorded for this clonotype. V usage is TRBV5-1 and J usage is TRBJ2-7, with TRBD1 identical over 12 bases. The length of the CDR3 is 14 residues. V lost 7 bases to trimming and J lost 5 bases; unmatched junction nucleotides: 7. Germline V gives CDR1 SGHRS, CDR2 YFSETQ. The CDR3 loop is CASETGTGGDEQYF. Written as DNA, the CDR3 is TGCGCCAGCGAAACCGGGACAGGGGGCGACGAGCAGTACTTC.